This T cell receptor beta chain was found in a study of tumor and adjacent non-tumor tissue in lung cancer. The ends lost 4 bases at V and 8 bases at J; junction bases unmatched: 11. Looked up from germline, CDR1 is MGHRA and CDR2 is YSYEKL. CDR3 length: 15 amino acids. RNA was extracted from bulk tissue without any cell sorting. A modified ARM-PCR protocol with three rounds of nested PCR amplified TCRbeta. TCRdb reprocessed the multiplex PCR reads with MiXCR, giving one entry per CDR3 protein. This sample has under 150,000 distinct CDR3 sequences, with around 65% found just once. This receptor was identified in a man between 60 and 70 years old with small cell lung cancer. The V and J genes are TRBV4-1 and TRBJ2-1; TRBD2 matches at 7 bases. Sample: lung tumor tissue. The CDR3 coding sequence is TGCGCCAGCAGCCGAATTTACCGGGACTATGATGAGCAGTTCTTC. Amino acid sequence: CASSRIYRDYDEQFF.